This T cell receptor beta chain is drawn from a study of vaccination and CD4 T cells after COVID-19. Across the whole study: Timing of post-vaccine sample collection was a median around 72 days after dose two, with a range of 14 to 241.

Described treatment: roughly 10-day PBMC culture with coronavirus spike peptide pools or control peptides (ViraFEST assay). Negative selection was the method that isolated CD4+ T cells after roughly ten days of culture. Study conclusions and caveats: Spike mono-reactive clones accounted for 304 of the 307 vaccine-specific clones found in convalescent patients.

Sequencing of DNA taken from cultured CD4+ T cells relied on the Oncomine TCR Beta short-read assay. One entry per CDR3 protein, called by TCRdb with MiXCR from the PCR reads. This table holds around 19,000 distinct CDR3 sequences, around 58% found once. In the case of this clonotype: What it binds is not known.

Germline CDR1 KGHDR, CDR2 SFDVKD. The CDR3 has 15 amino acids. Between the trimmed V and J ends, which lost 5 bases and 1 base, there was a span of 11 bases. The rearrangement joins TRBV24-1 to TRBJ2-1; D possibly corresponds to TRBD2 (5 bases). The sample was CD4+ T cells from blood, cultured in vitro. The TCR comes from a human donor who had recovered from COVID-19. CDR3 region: CATSVGGLSYNEQFF. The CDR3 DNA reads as TGTGCCACCAGTGTGGGCGGGCTTTCCTACAATGAGCAGTTCTTC.